The clone carrying this TCR beta chain occurred once. This record comes from a study of blood T cell repertoires in COVID-19. This CDR3 spans 12 amino acids. The germline V gene encodes CDR1 LNHDA and CDR2 SQIVND (reference sequence). V lost 5 bases and J lost 7, with 11 bases in between. TCRdb's table, derived via immunoSEQ multiplex PCR, lists solely in-frame clones and lacks some. The sample records 150,000 or so clones, around 82% being singletons. Cohort allocation depended upon clinical history that participants reported. The TCR originated in a man in his 60s who had recovered from COVID-19. The sample consisted of PBMCs or T cells enriched from blood (not recorded which). The rearrangement links TRBV19 to TRBJ1-1; D is unresolved. CDR3 bases: TGTGCCAGTAGTTTACGGGGTAATGAAGCTTTCTTT. Protein sequence: CASSLRGNEAFF.